These 3 T cell receptor beta chains share one sample of origin, sequenced in a study of graft-versus-host responses after intestinal transplantation. The repertoire was sequenced with immunoSEQ multiplex PCR; TCRdb's copy has only in-frame clones and lacks some. This sample has 9,000 to 13,000 clones, with under 85% found just once. Graft tissue was processed to release intraepithelial and lamina propria lymphocytes. The sequenced sample was ileum tissue, obtained 23 days after intestinal transplant. All receptors derive from a human patient who received an intestinal transplant, so some T cells may come from the graft donor.

This chain uses TRBV6-1 with TRBJ1-5; 7 bases align to TRBD1. V shed 2 bases and J 4 bases; nucleotides not matched to a gene: 17. CDR1 MNHNS and CDR2 SASEGT come from the germline V gene. The CDR3 has 19 amino acids. The CDR3 bases are TGTGCCAGCAGTGAATCCGCCGTCCTCCGGACAGGACTTAATCAGCCCCAGCATTTT. The encoded protein is CASSESAVLRTGLNQPQHF.

By proportion, this clone is medium-sized. Here the CDR3 reads CASSVREKLFF. The CDR3 region has the DNA TGTGCCAGCAGTGTGAGGGAAAAACTGTTTTTT. The chain uses TRBV6-4 and TRBJ1-4, with unresolved D. The CDR3 contains 11 residues. The V end was cut by 4 bases, the J end by 8 bases, with 5 bases between. Germline CDR1 reads MRHNA; CDR2 reads SNTAGT.

The chain carries TRBV7-9 and TRBJ2-2; TRBD2 matches 7 bases. Germline V gives CDR1 SEHNR, CDR2 FQNEAQ (reference sequence). V dropped 1 base and J dropped 1; count of bases not matched to a gene: 6. The CDR3 runs to 17 residues. CDR3 sequence: CASSLGLQRENTGELFF. In DNA, the CDR3 is TGTGCCAGCAGCTTAGGTCTACAGCGGGAGAACACCGGGGAGCTGTTTTTT.